This passage covers 29 T cell receptor beta chains from one sample sequenced in a study of CD8+ T cells in alopecia areata. Extraction of RNA preceded its reverse transcription into cDNA, which served as the sequencing template. The data were produced by immunoSEQ multiplex PCR, yet TCRdb's version contains in-frame clones alone and is incomplete. The table lists about 120,000 clones, 55% to 65% of them singletons. Sequencing used CD4+ T cells sorted from blood. The receptors here all came from a human donor in good health.

The chain carries TRBV27 and TRBJ2-7; D gene uncertain. CDR1 and CDR2 (germline): MNHEY, SMNVEV (reference sequence). V was cut by 0 bases and J by 4 bases, with 13 bases left in between. There are 15 residues in the CDR3. Here the CDR3 DNA reads TGTGCCAGCAGTTTATCTGTAGGAAAGCTTTACGAGCAGTACTTC. This encodes CASSLSVGKLYEQYF.

This clone is a singleton in its sample. The rearrangement joins TRBV30 to TRBJ2-5, with D maybe TRBD1 (5 bases). Trimming removed 2 bases from V and 5 bases from J, with 12 bases in between. The CDR3 consists of 13 residues. CDR1 is GTSNPN and CDR2 is SVGIG in the germline V gene (reference sequence). This CDR3 reads CAWSRGLRETQYF. The CDR3 DNA reads as TGTGCCTGGAGTAGGGGTCTGCGGGAGACCCAGTACTTC. Full variable domain (outside the CDR3, taken from reference TRBV30 and TRBJ2-5): SQTIHQWPATLVQPVGSPLSLECTVEGTSNPNLYWYRQAAGRGLQLLFYSVGIGQISSEVPQNLSASRPQDRQFILSSKKLLLSDSGFYLCAWSRGLRETQYFGPGTRLLVL.

This sequence joins TRBV7-2 and TRBJ1-1; weak D call: TRBD1 (6 bases). Germline V gives CDR1 SGHTA, CDR2 FQGNSA. The CDR3 extends over 14 amino acids. V was cut by 2 bases and J by 5 bases, with 12 bases left in between. DNA of the CDR3: TGTGCCAGCAGCTTAACGGGGGCTGGGACTGAAGCTTTCTTT. Its protein product is CASSLTGAGTEAFF.

This clone came up once. V usage is TRBV7-2 and J usage is TRBJ1-6, with TRBD1 matching over 8 bases. V shed 5 bases and J 9 bases; nucleotides not matched to a gene: 15. CDR3 size: 17 residues. Germline V gives CDR1 SGHTA, CDR2 FQGNSA. Written as DNA, the CDR3 is TGTGCCAGCAGCCCTCTATCGCGACAGGGGAAGGGTTCACCCCTCCACTTT. Translating it yields CASSPLSRQGKGSPLHF.

This clone was seen a few times. The V and J genes are TRBV7-9 and TRBJ1-2; TRBD1 matches 9 bases. The germline V gene encodes CDR1 SEHNR and CDR2 FQNEAQ (reference sequence). Unmatched junction bases numbered 7, after V lost 4 bases and J lost 1 base. This CDR3 comprises 16 residues. The CDR3 spells CASSSGQGFYNYGYTF. The CDR3 DNA follows: TGTGCCAGCAGCTCGGGACAGGGCTTCTATAACTATGGCTACACCTTC.

The V call is TRBV4-1, the J call TRBJ2-5; D not certain. The CDR3 is 14 amino acids. Looked up from germline, CDR1 is MGHRA and CDR2 is YSYEKL. With 7 bases removed from V and 1 base from J, the gap between germline ends came to 13 bases. CDR3 region: CASNARLSQETQYF. The CDR3, as DNA: TGCGCCAGCAATGCAAGGCTGTCCCAAGAGACCCAGTACTTC.

The J gene is TRBJ1-2, the V gene TRBV7-6; a weak D match, TRBD1 (5 bases). V shed 10 bases and J shed 5 bases, with 14 bases lying between them. The germline CDR1 and CDR2 sequences are SGHVS and FNYEAQ. The CDR3 spans 12 residues. The CDR3 region has the DNA TGTGCCACCAAGGGGCAGACTTATGGCTACACCTTC. Encoded protein: CATKGQTYGYTF.

This clone was seen once. The CDR3 sequence is CAWSGTSGGMDTQYF. In DNA, the CDR3 is TGTGCCTGGAGTGGGACTAGCGGGGGGATGGATACGCAGTATTTT. The J gene is TRBJ2-3, the V gene TRBV30, with 14 bases matching TRBD2. The CDR3 loop spans 15 amino acids. The V and J ends lost 1 base and 6 bases, in that order; junction bases with no gene match: 3. Germline assignment: CDR1 GTSNPN and CDR2 SVGIG (reference sequence).

This clone was seen more than once but under ten times. The rearrangement joins TRBV5-6 to TRBJ1-1, with 12 bases lining up with TRBD1. There are 17 residues in the CDR3. Germline V gives CDR1 SGHDT, CDR2 YYEEEE. Trimming took 4 bases from V and 1 from J; bases not matched to a gene: 8. CDR3 region: CASSPSRDRGRNTEAFF. The DNA of the CDR3 is TGTGCCAGCAGCCCAAGCCGGGACAGGGGGCGGAACACTGAAGCTTTCTTT.

The gene calls are TRBV6-5 and TRBJ2-3, with TRBD2 matching 10 bases. Per the germline V gene, CDR1 is MNHEY and CDR2 is SVGAGI. J was trimmed by 2 bases and V by 2 bases; bases with no gene match: 4. CDR3 length equals 16 residues. The DNA of the CDR3 is TGTGCCAGCAGTTACGGTAGCGGGGGGTCCACAGATACGCAGTATTTT. Translated: CASSYGSGGSTDTQYF.

This clone was picked up one time. The chain employs TRBV2 and TRBJ1-5, with D maybe TRBD1 (6 bases). The V end lost 4 bases, the J end lost 2 bases, and 12 bases lay between the germline ends. Looked up from germline, CDR1 is SNHLY and CDR2 is FYNNEI. The CDR3 spans 15 residues. CDR3 loop: CASSVRGGGNQPQHF. The CDR3 region has the DNA TGTGCCAGCAGTGTCAGGGGAGGCGGCAATCAGCCCCAGCATTTT.

This clone was seen a handful of times. The chain combines TRBV4-2 with TRBJ2-5; weak D call: TRBD2 (6 bases). There are 14 residues in the CDR3. V gave up 9 bases and J gave up 1 base, with 15 bases separating them. From germline, CDR1 is LGHNA and CDR2 YNFKEQ. CDR3: CASGGSGPQETQYF. The DNA for the CDR3 is TGTGCCAGTGGGGGTAGCGGTCCCCAAGAGACCCAGTACTTC.

The chain carries TRBV29-1 and TRBJ2-5, with D unclear. Germline V gives CDR1 SQVTM, CDR2 ANQGSEA. The CDR3 extends over 10 amino acids. Trimming stripped 1 base from V and 7 bases from J, with 4 bases between. CDR3 bases: TGCAGCGTTGAAGTGGGGACCCAGTACTTC. Its protein is CSVEVGTQYF.

This chain links TRBV23-1 with TRBJ1-4; possible D gene TRBD1, 5 bases. TRBV23-1 is classed as an ORF, of uncertain function. V was pared by 8 bases and J by 8 bases, with 15 bases between. The CDR3 sequence is 13 residues long. The CDR3 reads CASREGAGEKLFF. Written as DNA, the CDR3 is TGCGCCAGCCGGGAAGGGGCGGGCGAAAAACTGTTTTTT.

This chain uses TRBV4-2 with TRBJ1-1; no definite D call. The germline V and J ends were trimmed by 5 bases and 2 bases, with 3 bases remaining between them. The germline CDR1 and CDR2 sequences are LGHNA and YNFKEQ. The CDR3 is 11 amino acids. CDR3 coding DNA: TGTGCCAGCAGCTTCAACACTGAAGCTTTCTTT. It translates to CASSFNTEAFF.

The chain has TRBV29-1 and TRBJ1-2, with D tentatively TRBD1 (5 bases). This CDR3 has 11 residues. With 5 bases removed from V and 7 bases from J, the gap between germline ends came to 11 bases. Germline V gives CDR1 SQVTM, CDR2 ANQGSEA. DNA for the CDR3: TGCAGCGTTCCGGGGACCGGTGGCTACACCTTC. Translating gives CSVPGTGGYTF.

This clone came up a few times. The chain has TRBV23-1 and TRBJ1-2, with D perhaps matching TRBD1 (5 bases). TRBV23-1 is noted as an ORF with a role that remains uncertain. The CDR3 extends over 15 amino acids. Trimming took 0 bases from V and 2 from J, leaving 10 bases between them. CDR3: CASSQSGRENYGYTF. The CDR3 DNA reads as TGCGCCAGCAGTCAATCCGGCAGGGAGAACTATGGCTACACCTTC.

This chain uses TRBV5-6 with TRBJ1-1, with D unresolved. The CDR3 length is 12 residues. Per germline, CDR1 SGHDT and CDR2 YYEEEE. V lost 3 bases and J lost 3, with 6 bases in between. This chain's CDR3 is CASSWDYTEAFF. The CDR3 nucleotides are TGTGCCAGCAGCTGGGATTACACTGAAGCTTTCTTT.

The genes are TRBV19 and TRBJ2-1; a possible D gene is TRBD2 (6 bases). The germline V gene encodes CDR1 LNHDA and CDR2 SQIVND (reference sequence). CDR3 length: 15 amino acids. Trimming took off 5 bases at V and 1 base at J, with 12 bases between the two ends. CDR3 protein: CASSGTALSYNEQFF. CDR3 nucleotides: TGTGCCAGTAGTGGGACTGCCCTTTCCTACAATGAGCAGTTCTTC.

The chain combines TRBV5-1 with TRBJ1-6; D is undetermined. The germline V gene encodes CDR1 SGHRS and CDR2 YFSETQ. The V end was cut by 4 bases, the J end by 5 bases, with 7 bases between. This CDR3 has 13 residues. The CDR3 sequence is CASSIKDNSPLHF. The CDR3 DNA follows: TGCGCCAGCAGCATCAAAGATAATTCACCCCTCCACTTT.

This clone was observed a handful of times. The CDR3 region has the DNA TGTGCCAGCGGGGGAGCCTCAGATACGCAGTATTTT. Protein: CASGGASDTQYF. The chain employs TRBV19 and TRBJ2-3; D is possibly TRBD2 (6 bases). Germline CDR1 and CDR2: LNHDA and SQIVND (reference sequence). There are 12 residues in the CDR3. V was shortened by 9 bases and J by 4 bases, with 11 bases between the two germline ends.

The sample holds a few counts of this clone. The chain recombines TRBV19 with TRBJ1-4; 7 bases fit TRBD1. Germline assignment: CDR1 LNHDA and CDR2 SQIVND (reference sequence). This CDR3 comprises 14 residues. The J segment lost 5 bases and the V segment lost 10 bases, leaving 10 bases of the junction unmatched. CDR3 nucleotides: TGTGCCACTCACCACAGGGGACGAAATGAAAAACTGTTTTTT. The encoded protein is CATHHRGRNEKLFF.

The V and J genes are TRBV6-5 and TRBJ1-5, with D perhaps matching TRBD1 (5 bases). Trimming pared 8 bases from V and 4 bases from J, leaving 15 bases between. CDR1 is MNHEY, CDR2 SVGAGI, per germline. The CDR3 runs 14 residues. The CDR3 nucleotides are TGTGCCAGCTCTATAGGGGCAGGGAATCAGCCCCAGCATTTT. It translates to CASSIGAGNQPQHF.

This clone was counted a few times. This chain uses TRBV30 with TRBJ2-7; no clear D. Per germline, CDR1 GTSNPN and CDR2 SVGIG (reference sequence). CDR3 length: 12 residues. Trimming took 0 bases from V and 3 from J, leaving 6 bases between them. The CDR3 sequence: CAWSVHNYEQYF. CDR3 bases: TGTGCCTGGAGTGTACACAACTACGAGCAGTACTTC.

This chain connects TRBV5-1 to TRBJ1-2; tentatively, D is TRBD1 (6 bases). Germline-derived CDR1 and CDR2 are SGHRS and YFSETQ. The CDR3 sequence is 14 residues long. Trimming took off 3 bases at V and 0 bases at J, with 9 bases between the two ends. The CDR3 sequence is CASSSGTTNYGYTF. The CDR3 DNA is TGCGCCAGCAGCTCCGGGACAACTAACTATGGCTACACCTTC.

The chain uses TRBV27 and TRBJ2-3; D perhaps matches TRBD1 (6 bases). From germline, CDR1 is MNHEY and CDR2 SMNVEV (reference sequence). Deletions cut 5 bases from V and 1 base from J, with 13 bases between. The CDR3 runs 15 residues. The CDR3 nucleotides read TGTGCCAGCAGTACTCTGGGGGCTGGCACAGATACGCAGTATTTT. This gives the protein CASSTLGAGTDTQYF.

This clone was seen a few times. The chain carries TRBV23-1 and TRBJ1-1; D remains ambiguous. TRBV23-1 is an open reading frame whose function is uncertain. V was pared by 3 bases and J by 4 bases, with 12 bases between. The CDR3 length is 14 residues. CDR3 sequence reads: CASSQPRWGTEAFF. The DNA for the CDR3 is TGCGCCAGCAGTCAGCCTCGGTGGGGCACTGAAGCTTTCTTT.

The chain couples TRBV2 to TRBJ2-3; D remains ambiguous. Germline V CDR1 and CDR2: SNHLY, FYNNEI. The CDR3 runs 15 residues. Trimming took 4 bases from V and 2 from J, leaving 13 bases between them. The CDR3 bases are TGTGCCAGCAGTGTAACCGCGGTGGCCACAGATACGCAGTATTTT. The encoded protein is CASSVTAVATDTQYF.

The chain joins TRBV4-1 to TRBJ1-2, with a weak D call TRBD1 (5 bases). This CDR3 has 15 amino acids. Germline lookup yields CDR1 MGHRA and CDR2 YSYEKL. The ends were cut back, 0 bases at V and 4 bases at J, with 12 bases in the middle. The CDR3 sequence is CASSQDGGTAYGYTF. The CDR3 DNA reads as TGCGCCAGCAGCCAAGATGGAGGGACTGCCTATGGCTACACCTTC.